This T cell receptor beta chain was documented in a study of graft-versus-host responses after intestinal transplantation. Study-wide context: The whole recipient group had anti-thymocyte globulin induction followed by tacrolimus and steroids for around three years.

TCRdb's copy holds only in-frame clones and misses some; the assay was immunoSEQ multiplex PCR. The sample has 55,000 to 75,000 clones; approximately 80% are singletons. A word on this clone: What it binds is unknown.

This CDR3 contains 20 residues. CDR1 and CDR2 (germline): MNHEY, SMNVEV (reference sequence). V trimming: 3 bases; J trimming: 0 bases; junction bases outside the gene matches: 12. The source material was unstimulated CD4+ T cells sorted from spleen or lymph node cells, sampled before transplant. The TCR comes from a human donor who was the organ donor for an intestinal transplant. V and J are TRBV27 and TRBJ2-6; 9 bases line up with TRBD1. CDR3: CASSFSGQGIFTSGANVLTF. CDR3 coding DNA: TGTGCCAGCAGTTTCTCTGGACAGGGGATTTTTACCTCTGGGGCCAACGTCCTGACTTTC.